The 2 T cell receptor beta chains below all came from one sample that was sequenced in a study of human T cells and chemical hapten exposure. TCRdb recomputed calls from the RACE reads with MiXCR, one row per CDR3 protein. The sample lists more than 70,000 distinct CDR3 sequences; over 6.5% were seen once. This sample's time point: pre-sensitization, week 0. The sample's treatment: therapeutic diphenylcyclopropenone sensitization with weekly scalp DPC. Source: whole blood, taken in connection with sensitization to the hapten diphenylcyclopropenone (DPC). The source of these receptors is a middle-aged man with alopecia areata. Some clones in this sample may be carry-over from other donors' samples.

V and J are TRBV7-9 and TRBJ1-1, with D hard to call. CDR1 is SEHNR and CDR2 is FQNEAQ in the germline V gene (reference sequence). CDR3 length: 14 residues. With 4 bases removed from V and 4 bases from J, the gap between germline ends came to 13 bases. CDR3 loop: CASSSNEGSTEAFF. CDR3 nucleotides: TGTGCCAGCAGCTCCAATGAGGGTTCCACTGAAGCTTTCTTT.

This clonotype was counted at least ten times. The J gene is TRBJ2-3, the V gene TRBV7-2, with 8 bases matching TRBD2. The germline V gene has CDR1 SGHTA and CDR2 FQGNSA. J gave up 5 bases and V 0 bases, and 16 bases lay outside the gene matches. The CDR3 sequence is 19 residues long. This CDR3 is CASSLARLAGAVVGDTQYF. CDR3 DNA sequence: TGTGCCAGCAGCTTAGCGCGCCTAGCGGGTGCGGTGGTCGGAGATACGCAGTATTTT.